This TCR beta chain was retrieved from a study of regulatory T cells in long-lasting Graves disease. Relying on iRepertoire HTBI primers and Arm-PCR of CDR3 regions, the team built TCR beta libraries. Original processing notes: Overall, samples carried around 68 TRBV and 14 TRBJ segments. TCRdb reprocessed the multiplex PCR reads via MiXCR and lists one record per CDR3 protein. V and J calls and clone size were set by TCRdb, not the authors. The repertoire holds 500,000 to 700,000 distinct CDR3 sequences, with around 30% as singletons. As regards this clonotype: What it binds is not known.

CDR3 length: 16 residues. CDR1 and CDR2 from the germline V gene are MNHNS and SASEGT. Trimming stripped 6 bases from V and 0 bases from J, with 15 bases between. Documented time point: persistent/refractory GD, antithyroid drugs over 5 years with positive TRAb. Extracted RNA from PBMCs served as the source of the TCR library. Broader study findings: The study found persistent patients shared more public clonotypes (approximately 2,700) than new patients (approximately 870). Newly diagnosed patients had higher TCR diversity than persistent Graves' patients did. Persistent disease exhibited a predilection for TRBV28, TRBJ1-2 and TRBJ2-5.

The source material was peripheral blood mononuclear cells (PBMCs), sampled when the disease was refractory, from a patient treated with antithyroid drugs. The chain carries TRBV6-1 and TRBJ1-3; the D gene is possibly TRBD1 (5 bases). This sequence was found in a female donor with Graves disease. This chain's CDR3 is CASRLFYRSSGNTIYF. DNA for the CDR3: TGTGCCAGCAGACTCTTCTACAGGAGCTCTGGAAACACCATATATTTT.